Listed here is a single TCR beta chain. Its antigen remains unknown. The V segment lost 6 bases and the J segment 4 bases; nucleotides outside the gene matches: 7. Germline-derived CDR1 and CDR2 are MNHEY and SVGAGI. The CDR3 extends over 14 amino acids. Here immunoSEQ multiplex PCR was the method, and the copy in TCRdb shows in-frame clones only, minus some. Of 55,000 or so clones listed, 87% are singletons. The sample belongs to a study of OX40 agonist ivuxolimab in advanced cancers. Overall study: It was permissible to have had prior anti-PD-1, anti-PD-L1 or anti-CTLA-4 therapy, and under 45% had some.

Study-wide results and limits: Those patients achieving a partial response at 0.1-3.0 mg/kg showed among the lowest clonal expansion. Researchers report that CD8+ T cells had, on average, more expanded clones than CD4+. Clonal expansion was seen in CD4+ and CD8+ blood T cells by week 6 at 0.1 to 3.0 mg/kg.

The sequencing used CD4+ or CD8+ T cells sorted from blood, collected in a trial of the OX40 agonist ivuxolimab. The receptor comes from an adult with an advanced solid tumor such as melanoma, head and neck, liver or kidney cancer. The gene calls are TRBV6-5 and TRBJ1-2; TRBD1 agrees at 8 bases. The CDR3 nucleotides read TGTGCCAGCAGGAGACAGGGGCCACCCTATGGCTACACCTTC. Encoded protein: CASRRQGPPYGYTF.